This T cell receptor (beta chain) was sequenced during a study of T cell repertoires in cytomegalovirus infection. Study summary: Researchers turned to recently identified HLA-C-restricted CMV epitopes as well as well-studied HLA-B-restricted ones. TCR beta signatures that were public indicated CMV infection and matching HLA type.

Whole-study findings and limits: Of the TCR beta families, the public ones yielded a cumulative frequency that identified carriers of CMV plus the relevant HLA. HLA-C-restricted CMV clonotypes gave the most frequent clonotype in two of eight donors.

Trimming left V 5 bases short and J 5 bases short, with 6 bases between. CDR3 length: 11 amino acids. CDR1 and CDR2 (germline): MNHEY, SVGAGI. TCRdb reprocessed the reads via MiXCR and lists one record per CDR3 protein. The sample contains approximately 730,000 distinct CDR3 sequences, about 29% of which appear only once. This clonotype was counted at least ten times. Its antigen is not known. The source was cultured CD8+ T cells from PBMCs, collected from culture after CMV antigen stimulation. This receptor was obtained from a human donor in good health (CMV status not recorded). Some clones in this sample may be carry-over from other donors' samples. V and J are TRBV6-5 and TRBJ2-5; D is ambiguous. The CDR3: CASSTGETQYF. CDR3 DNA: TGTGCCAGCAGTACTGGGGAGACCCAGTACTTC.